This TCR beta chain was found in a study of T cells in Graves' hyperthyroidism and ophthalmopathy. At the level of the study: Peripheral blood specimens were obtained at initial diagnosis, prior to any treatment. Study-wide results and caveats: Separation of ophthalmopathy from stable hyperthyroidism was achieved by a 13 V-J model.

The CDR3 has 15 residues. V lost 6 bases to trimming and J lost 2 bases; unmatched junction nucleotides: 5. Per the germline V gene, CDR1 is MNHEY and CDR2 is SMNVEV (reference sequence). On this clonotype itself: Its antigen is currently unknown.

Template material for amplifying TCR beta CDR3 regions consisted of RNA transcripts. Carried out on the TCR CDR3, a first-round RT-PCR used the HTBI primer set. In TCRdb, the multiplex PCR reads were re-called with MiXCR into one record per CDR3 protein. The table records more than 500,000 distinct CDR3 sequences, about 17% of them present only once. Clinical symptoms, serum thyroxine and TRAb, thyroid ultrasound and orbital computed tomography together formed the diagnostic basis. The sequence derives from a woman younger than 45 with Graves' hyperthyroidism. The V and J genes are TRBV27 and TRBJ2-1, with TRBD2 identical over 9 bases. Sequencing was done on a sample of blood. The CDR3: CASRQIAGAYNEQFF. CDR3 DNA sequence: TGTGCCAGCAGACAAATAGCGGGAGCCTACAATGAGCAGTTCTTC.